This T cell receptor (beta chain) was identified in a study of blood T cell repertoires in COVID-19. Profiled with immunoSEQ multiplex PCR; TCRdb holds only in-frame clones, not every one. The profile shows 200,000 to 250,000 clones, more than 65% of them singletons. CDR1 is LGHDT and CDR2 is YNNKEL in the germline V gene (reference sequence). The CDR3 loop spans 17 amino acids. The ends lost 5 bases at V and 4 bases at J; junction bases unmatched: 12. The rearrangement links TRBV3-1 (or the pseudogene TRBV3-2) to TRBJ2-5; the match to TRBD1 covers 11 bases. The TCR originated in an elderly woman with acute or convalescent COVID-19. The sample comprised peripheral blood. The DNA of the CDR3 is TGTGCCAGCAGCACCCGGACAGGGGGCGCGTCCGGAGAGACCCAGTACTTC. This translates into CASSTRTGGASGETQYF.